This T cell receptor beta chain comes out of a study of blood T cell repertoires in COVID-19. In the original processing: How many nucleated cells were present was estimated from reference gene primer amplification. Sequenced by immunoSEQ multiplex PCR; TCRdb stores in-frame clones only, minus some. The V and J calls and clone size come from that table; D and trimming were worked out from the DNA. There are about 230,000 clones in the sample; around four fifths occur only once, and roughly 2.7% lies in the top ten. Comments on this clone: This specimen includes other DNA sequences encoding the same CDR3.

This CDR3 comprises 15 residues. CDR1 SGDLS and CDR2 YYNGEE come from the germline V gene. Deletions cut 0 bases from V and 1 base from J, with 8 bases between. The receptor comes from a woman aged 70-85 years with active or convalescent COVID-19. Sequenced material: peripheral blood. The chain carries TRBV9 and TRBJ2-4; perhaps TRBD2 as D (5 bases). For the CDR3, the DNA is TGTGCCAGCAGCGTAGGGCCGGGGGCCAAAAACATTCAGTACTTC. Protein sequence: CASSVGPGAKNIQYF.